The source of this T cell receptor (beta chain) is a study of PD-1 blockade in classical Hodgkin lymphoma. Brentuximab vedotin exposure varied, and every patient relapsed after autologous stem cell transplantation. Reported best responses ranged across complete response, partial response or progressive disease. CDR3 length: 14 amino acids. The germline V gene encodes CDR1 SGDLS and CDR2 YYNGEE. The ends lost 4 bases at V and 8 bases at J; junction bases unmatched: 9. TCRdb's table, derived via immunoSEQ multiplex PCR, lists solely in-frame clones and lacks some. Of fewer than 80,000 clones in the sample, 60% to 80% were seen once. Study-level points and caveats: Undefined causes, possibly disease activity or prior therapy, underlie the repertoire differences. Complete responders matched newly diagnosed patients in baseline diversity. Patients who began taking nivolumab under 1 year after ASCT were left out.

Turning to this clone: Its antigen is undetermined.

The rearrangement links TRBV9 to TRBJ2-1; 7 bases are shared with TRBD1. Specimen: peripheral blood mononuclear cells (PBMCs), collected before the second cycle of nivolumab. This receptor was obtained from a human donor with classical Hodgkin lymphoma. DNA of the CDR3: TGTGCCAGCAGCCCGTTTGACAGGGTGCATGAGCAGTTCTTC. Protein sequence: CASSPFDRVHEQFF.